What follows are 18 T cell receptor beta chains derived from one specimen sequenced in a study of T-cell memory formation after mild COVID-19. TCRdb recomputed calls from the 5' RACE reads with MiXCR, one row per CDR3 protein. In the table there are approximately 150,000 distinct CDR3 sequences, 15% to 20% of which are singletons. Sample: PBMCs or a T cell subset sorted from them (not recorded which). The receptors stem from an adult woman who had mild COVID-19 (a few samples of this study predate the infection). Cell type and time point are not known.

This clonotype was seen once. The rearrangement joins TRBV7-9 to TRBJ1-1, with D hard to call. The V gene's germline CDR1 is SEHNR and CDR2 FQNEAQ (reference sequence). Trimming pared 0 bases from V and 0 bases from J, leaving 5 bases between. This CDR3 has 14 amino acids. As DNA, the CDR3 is TGTGCCAGCAGCTTAGCCGCGGTGAACACTGAAGCTTTCTTT. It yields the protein CASSLAAVNTEAFF. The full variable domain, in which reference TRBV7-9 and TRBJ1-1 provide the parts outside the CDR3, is DTGVSQNPRHKITKRGQNVTFRCDPISEHNRLYWYRQTLGQGPEFLTYFQNEAQLEKSRLLSDRFSAERPKGSFSTLEIQRTEQGDSAMYLCASSLAAVNTEAFFGQGTRLTVV.

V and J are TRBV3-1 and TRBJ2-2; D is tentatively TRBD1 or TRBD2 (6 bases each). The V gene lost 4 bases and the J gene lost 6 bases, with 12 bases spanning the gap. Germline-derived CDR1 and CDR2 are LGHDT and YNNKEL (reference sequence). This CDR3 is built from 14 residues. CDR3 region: CASSPGGGSGELFF. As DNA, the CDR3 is TGTGCCAGCAGCCCAGGAGGGGGGTCCGGGGAGCTGTTTTTT. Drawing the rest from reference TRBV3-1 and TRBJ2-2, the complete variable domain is DTAVSQTPKYLVTQMGNDKSIKCEQNLGHDTMYWYKQDSKKFLKIMFSYNNKELIINETVPNRFSPKSPDKAHLNLHINSLELGDSAVYFCASSPGGGSGELFFGEGSRLTVL.

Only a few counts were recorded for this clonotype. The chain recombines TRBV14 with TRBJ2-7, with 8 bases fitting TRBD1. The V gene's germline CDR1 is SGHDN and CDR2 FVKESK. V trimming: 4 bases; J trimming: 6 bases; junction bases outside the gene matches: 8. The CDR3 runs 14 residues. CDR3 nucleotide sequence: TGTGCCAGCAGCCCTCGGACAGGGATGTTCGAGCAGTACTTC. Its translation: CASSPRTGMFEQYF. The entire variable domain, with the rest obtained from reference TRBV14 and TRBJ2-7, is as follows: EAGVTQFPSHSVIEKGQTVTLRCDPISGHDNLYWYRRVMGKEIKFLLHFVKESKQDESGMPNNRFLAERTGGTYSTLKVQPAELEDSGVYFCASSPRTGMFEQYFGPGTRLTVT.

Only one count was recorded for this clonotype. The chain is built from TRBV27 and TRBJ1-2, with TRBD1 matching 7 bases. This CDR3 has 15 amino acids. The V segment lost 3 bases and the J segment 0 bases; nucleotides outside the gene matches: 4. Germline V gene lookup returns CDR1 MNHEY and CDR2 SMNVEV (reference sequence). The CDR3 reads CASSLLGQSNYGYTF. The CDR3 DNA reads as TGTGCCAGCAGTTTGTTGGGACAGTCTAACTATGGCTACACCTTC.

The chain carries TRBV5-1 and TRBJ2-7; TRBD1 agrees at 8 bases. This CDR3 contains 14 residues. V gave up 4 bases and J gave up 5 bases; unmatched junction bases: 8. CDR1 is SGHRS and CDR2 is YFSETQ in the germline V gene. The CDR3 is CASSPGQGWNEQYF. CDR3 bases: TGCGCCAGCAGCCCCGGACAGGGATGGAACGAGCAGTACTTC.

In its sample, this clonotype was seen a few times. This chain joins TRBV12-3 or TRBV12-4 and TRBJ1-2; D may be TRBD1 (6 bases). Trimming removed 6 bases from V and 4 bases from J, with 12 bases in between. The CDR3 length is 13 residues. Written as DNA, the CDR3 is TGTGCCAGCAGCCGTGGACAGAGCTATGGCTACACCTTC. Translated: CASSRGQSYGYTF.

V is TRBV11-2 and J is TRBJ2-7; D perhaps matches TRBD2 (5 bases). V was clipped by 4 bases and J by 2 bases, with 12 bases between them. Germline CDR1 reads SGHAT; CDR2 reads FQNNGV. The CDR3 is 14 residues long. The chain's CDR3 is CASSSLRGTYEQYF. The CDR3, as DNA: TGTGCCAGCAGCTCCCTCCGGGGAACCTACGAGCAGTACTTC.

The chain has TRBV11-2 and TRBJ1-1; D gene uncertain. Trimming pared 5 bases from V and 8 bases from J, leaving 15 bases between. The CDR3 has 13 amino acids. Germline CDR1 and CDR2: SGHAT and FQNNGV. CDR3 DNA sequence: TGTGCCAGCAGCCCCCCACGGGCCGGGGAAGCTTTCTTT. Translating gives CASSPPRAGEAFF.

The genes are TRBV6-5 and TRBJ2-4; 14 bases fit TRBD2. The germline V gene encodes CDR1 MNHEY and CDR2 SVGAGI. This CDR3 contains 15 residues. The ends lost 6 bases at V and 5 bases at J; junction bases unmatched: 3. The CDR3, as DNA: TGTGCCAGCAGAAGACTAGCGGGGGGGCAAAACATTCAGTACTTC. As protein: CASRRLAGGQNIQYF.

CDR3: CAISDKSGGTQYF. CDR3 sequence (DNA): TGTGCCATCAGTGACAAGAGCGGGGGGACCCAGTACTTC. This chain uses TRBV10-3 with TRBJ2-5; 8 bases line up with TRBD2. V lost 3 bases, J lost 7 bases, and 4 bases stayed unmatched. This CDR3 is built from 13 residues. Germline assignment: CDR1 ENHRY and CDR2 SYGVKD.

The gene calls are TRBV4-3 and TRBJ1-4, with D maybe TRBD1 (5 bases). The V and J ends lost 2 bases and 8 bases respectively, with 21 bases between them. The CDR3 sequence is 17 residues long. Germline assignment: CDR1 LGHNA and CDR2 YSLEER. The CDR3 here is CASSQTPGGAKREKLFF. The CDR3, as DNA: TGCGCCAGCAGCCAAACCCCCGGTGGGGCTAAGAGGGAAAAACTGTTTTTT.

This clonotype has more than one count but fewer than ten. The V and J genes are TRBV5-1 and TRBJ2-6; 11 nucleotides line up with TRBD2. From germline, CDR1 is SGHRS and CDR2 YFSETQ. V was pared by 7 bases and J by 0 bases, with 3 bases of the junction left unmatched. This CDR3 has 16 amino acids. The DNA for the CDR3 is TGCGCCAGCGCCGGACTAGCGGGCTCTGGGGCCAACGTCCTGACTTTC. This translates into CASAGLAGSGANVLTF.

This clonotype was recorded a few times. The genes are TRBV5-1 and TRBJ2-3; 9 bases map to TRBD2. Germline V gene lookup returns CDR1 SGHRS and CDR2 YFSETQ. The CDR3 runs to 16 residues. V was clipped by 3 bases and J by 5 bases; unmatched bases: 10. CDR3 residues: CASSYEGGRAGDTQYF. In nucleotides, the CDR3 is TGCGCCAGCAGCTATGAAGGCGGGAGGGCCGGAGATACGCAGTATTTT.

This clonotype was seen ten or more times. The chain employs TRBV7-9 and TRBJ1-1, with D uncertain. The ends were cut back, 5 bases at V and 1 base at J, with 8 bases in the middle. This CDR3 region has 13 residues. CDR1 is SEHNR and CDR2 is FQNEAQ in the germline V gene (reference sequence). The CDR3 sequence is CASSPIGNTEAFF. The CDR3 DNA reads TGTGCCAGCAGCCCTATTGGGAACACTGAAGCTTTCTTT.

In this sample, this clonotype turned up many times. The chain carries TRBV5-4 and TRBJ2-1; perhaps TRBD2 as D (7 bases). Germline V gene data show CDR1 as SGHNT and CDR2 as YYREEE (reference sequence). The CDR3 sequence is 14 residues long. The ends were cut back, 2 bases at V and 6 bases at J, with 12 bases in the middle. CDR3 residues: CASSLGGAGNEQFF. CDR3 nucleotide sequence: TGTGCCAGCAGCTTAGGGGGGGCGGGCAATGAGCAGTTCTTC.

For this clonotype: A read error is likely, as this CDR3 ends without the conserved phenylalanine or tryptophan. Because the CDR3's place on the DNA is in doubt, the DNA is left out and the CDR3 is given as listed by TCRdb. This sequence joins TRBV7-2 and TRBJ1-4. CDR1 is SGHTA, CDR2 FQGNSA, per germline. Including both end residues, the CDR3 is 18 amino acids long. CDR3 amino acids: CASSLEAGRMGLMKNCFV.

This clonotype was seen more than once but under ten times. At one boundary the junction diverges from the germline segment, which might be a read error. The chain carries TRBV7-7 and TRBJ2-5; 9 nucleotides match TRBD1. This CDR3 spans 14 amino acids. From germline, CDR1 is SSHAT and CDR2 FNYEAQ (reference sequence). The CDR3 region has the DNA TGTGCTAGCAGCGAGGGACAGGGAGGAGAGACCCAGTACTTC. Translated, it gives CASSEGQGGETQYF.

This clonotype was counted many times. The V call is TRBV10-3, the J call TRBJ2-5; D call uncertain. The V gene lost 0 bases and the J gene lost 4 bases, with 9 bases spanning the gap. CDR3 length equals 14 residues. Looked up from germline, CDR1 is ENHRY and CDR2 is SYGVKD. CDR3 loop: CAISESGIGETQYF. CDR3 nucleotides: TGTGCCATCAGTGAGTCTGGAATAGGAGAGACCCAGTACTTC.